The next 13 T cell receptor beta chains were all read from a single sample in a study. TCRdb independently ran MiXCR on the RT-PCR reads; one entry per CDR3 protein. The data contain about 680,000 distinct CDR3 sequences, approximately 15% of them singletons. The sequencing sample was made of memory CD4+ T cells from blood. The receptors were gathered from a female donor in good health, serving as a healthy control.

This clonotype was detected a few times. V and J are TRBV20-1 and TRBJ2-1; 7 nucleotides agree with TRBD2. Germline values: CDR1 DFQATT, CDR2 SNEGSKA (reference sequence). The CDR3 is 15 residues long. Germline trimming cut 6 bases from V and 8 bases from J; bases unmatched to any gene: 16. The CDR3 sequence: CSAPRGGSFQHEQFF. CDR3 bases: TGCAGTGCACCCCGGGGCGGGAGCTTCCAACATGAGCAGTTCTTC.

This clonotype was counted ten times or more. V usage is TRBV6-2 or TRBV6-3 and J usage is TRBJ1-2; the match to TRBD1 covers 9 bases. The J segment lost 5 bases and the V segment lost 7 bases, leaving 5 bases of the junction unmatched. This CDR3 comprises 13 residues. Germline CDR1 reads MNHEY; CDR2 reads SVGEGT. CDR3 in DNA: TGTGCCAGCACCCGGGACAGGGATTATGGCTACACCTTC. It translates to CASTRDRDYGYTF.

This clonotype was observed a few times. J is TRBJ1-1 and V is TRBV5-1; D unresolved. V was cut by 0 bases and J by 3 bases, with 15 bases left in between. The CDR3 runs 16 residues. Per germline, CDR1 SGHRS and CDR2 YFSETQ. The CDR3: CASSLGPRSRDTEAFF. CDR3 DNA: TGCGCCAGCAGCTTGGGCCCCCGGTCCAGAGACACTGAAGCTTTCTTT.

The CDR3 DNA is TGTGCCAGCAGCTTACAGGCAAGGACTGAAGCTTTCTTT. Encoded protein: CASSLQARTEAFF. V gene TRBV7-8 combines with J gene TRBJ1-1, with D unclear. The CDR3 runs to 13 residues. V lost 2 bases and J 5 bases, leaving 9 bases between the germline ends. The germline V gene has CDR1 SGHVS and CDR2 FQNEAQ.

On this clonotype: This may stem from a read error, because a much larger clone lies one nucleotide away. The chain is built from TRBV20-1 and TRBJ2-3; D is undetermined. This CDR3 region has 14 residues. CDR1 and CDR2 from the germline V gene are DFQATT and SNEGSKA (reference sequence). This CDR3 reads CSAKPPEIRDTKYF. CDR3 nucleotides: TGCAGTGCGAAGCCCCCCGAGATCAGAGATACGAAGTATTTT.

The table lists this clonotype with a few counts. The gene calls are TRBV6-1 and TRBJ2-5; the match to TRBD1 covers 8 bases. Losses at the gene ends were 1 base for V and 2 bases for J; bases not matched to a gene: 6. The CDR3 extends over 16 amino acids. Germline values: CDR1 MNHNS, CDR2 SASEGT. In nucleotides, the CDR3 is TGTGCCAGCAGTGAAGGTGCAGGGGGCTGGCAAGAGACCCAGTACTTC. Residues: CASSEGAGGWQETQYF.

This chain connects TRBV9 to TRBJ2-1, with 7 bases fitting TRBD1. The CDR3 covers 15 residues. V shed 4 bases and J 2 bases; nucleotides not matched to a gene: 6. The germline V gene has CDR1 SGDLS and CDR2 YYNGEE. This chain's CDR3 is CASSRQGVPYNEQFF. The CDR3 DNA is TGTGCCAGCAGCCGACAGGGAGTTCCCTACAATGAGCAGTTCTTC.

This chain uses TRBV7-6 with TRBJ2-3; D possibly corresponds to TRBD2 (5 bases). The V gene lost 3 bases and the J gene lost 10 bases, with 20 bases spanning the gap. This CDR3 region has 15 residues. Germline V lookup: CDR1 SGHVS, CDR2 FNYEAQ. For the CDR3, the DNA is TGTGCCAGCAGCTTCGGTCGGGATGGTATGGATGCGCAGTATTTT. Translated: CASSFGRDGMDAQYF. Based on the CDR3 plus reference TRBV7-6 and TRBJ2-3, the full variable domain is GAGVSQSPRYKVTKRGQDVALRCDPISGHVSLYWYRQALGQGPEFLTYFNYEAQQDKSGLPNDRFSAERPEGSISTLTIQRTEQRDSAMYRCASSFGRDGMDAQYFGPGTRLTVL.

The chain carries TRBV18 and TRBJ1-4; perhaps TRBD1 as D (6 bases). V was clipped by 2 bases and J by 3 bases, with 13 bases between them. The CDR3 is 16 amino acids. CDR1 and CDR2 from the germline V gene are KGHSH and LQKENI. Here the CDR3 DNA reads TGTGCCAGCTCACCAAGGGGGGGGCAGCCTAATGAAAAACTGTTTTTT. Amino acids: CASSPRGGQPNEKLFF.

This clonotype was counted many times. The rearrangement links TRBV6-5 to TRBJ1-4; TRBD1 matches at 8 bases. The length of the CDR3 is 13 residues. Germline values: CDR1 MNHEY, CDR2 SVGAGI. After removal of 5 bases from V and 8 bases from J, the junction contained 4 bases not matched to a gene. The chain's CDR3 is CASSRQGWEKLFF. The DNA of the CDR3 is TGTGCCAGCAGTAGACAGGGGTGGGAAAAACTGTTTTTT.

This rearrangement joins TRBV28 to TRBJ2-1; possibly TRBD2 for D (5 bases). The V gene lost 5 bases and the J gene lost 3 bases, with 14 bases spanning the gap. The CDR3 spans 15 residues. Germline CDR1 MDHEN, CDR2 SYDVKM. In nucleotides, the CDR3 is TGTGCCAGCAGTAAGGACTTGGGTAGCTACAATGAGCAGTTCTTC. This translates into CASSKDLGSYNEQFF.

This clonotype turned up a few times. The chain uses TRBV3-1 and TRBJ2-5; maybe TRBD2 (5 bases). The CDR3 covers 13 residues. CDR1 is LGHDT, CDR2 YNNKEL, per germline (reference sequence). Trimming shortened V by 0 bases and J by 7 bases, and 9 bases separated the two germline ends. CDR3 sequence (DNA): TGTGCCAGCAGCCAAGATCTAGCAGGGACCCAGTACTTC. As protein: CASSQDLAGTQYF.

This clonotype was observed a few times. CDR3 protein: CASSHPSGDYGYTF. In DNA form, the CDR3 reads TGTGCCAGCAGCCATCCCTCGGGGGACTATGGCTACACCTTC. The chain uses TRBV7-2 and TRBJ1-2, with D possibly matching TRBD1 (5 bases). The germline V and J ends were trimmed by 5 bases and 3 bases, with 13 bases remaining between them. The CDR3 sequence is 14 residues long. Germline loops: CDR1 SGHTA, CDR2 FQGNSA.